This note documents a single T cell receptor beta chain sequence. This clonotype was found a few times. No antigen is known for it. Qualities for individual bases were not recorded, and no much larger clone is one base off. The data are from a study of T cell repertoires in cytomegalovirus infection (dated by TCRdb to between 2017 and 2020). For context, the study as a whole: The HLA type of each donor mattered for the analysis, because public TCR beta signatures pointed to carriage of CMV infection along with the matching HLA type. Study-wide findings and limitations: The ex vivo response was dominated by HLA-C-restricted CMV-specific TCR beta clonotypes, which also provided the single most frequent clonotype in two of eight donors. Cumulative frequency of public TCR beta family members discriminated carriers of CMV infection plus the relevant HLA type in this cohort and an independent approximately 350-donor cohort.

The sequencing machine was an Illumina HiSeq 1500. The public reads were quality trimmed at Q25 with fastp and then assembled into clones with MiXCR by TCRdb, keeping productive beta chains. Records with the same CDR3 protein are collapsed into one entry carrying the most frequent genes and DNA. Recorded for this sample are about 300,000 distinct CDR3 sequences; 25% of them occurred a single time. Jointly, the top ten make up approximately 15% of the sample. Including the terminal cysteine and phenylalanine, the CDR3 comprises 14 residues. CDR3 DNA only is kept here, 42 bases in frame from base 1. V drops 4 bases and J drops 0 bases, leaving 13 bases in between. CDR1 and CDR2 are drawn from the germline V gene: SQVTM, ANQGSEA.

The chain was built from TRBV29-1 and TRBJ2-7, and TRBD1 may be the D gene, going by 6 matching bases. The TCR comes from a human donor in good health (CMV status not recorded). Some clones in this sample may be carry-over from other donors' samples. The sequenced material came from PBMCs. The bases are TGCAGCGTTGGTCAGGGGTTCAGCTCCTACGAGCAGTACTTC. The translation is CSVGQGFSSYEQYF.